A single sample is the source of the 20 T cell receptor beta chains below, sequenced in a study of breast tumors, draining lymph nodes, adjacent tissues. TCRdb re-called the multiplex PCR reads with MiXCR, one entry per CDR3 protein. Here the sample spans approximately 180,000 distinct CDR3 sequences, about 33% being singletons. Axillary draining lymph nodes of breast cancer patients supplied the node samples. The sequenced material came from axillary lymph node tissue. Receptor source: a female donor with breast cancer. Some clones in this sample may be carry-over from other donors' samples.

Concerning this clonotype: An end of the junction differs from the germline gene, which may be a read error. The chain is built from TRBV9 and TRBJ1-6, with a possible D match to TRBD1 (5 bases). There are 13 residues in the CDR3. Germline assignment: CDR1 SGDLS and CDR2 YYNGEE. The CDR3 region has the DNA TGTGCCAGCGGCGCGGGGCAAGGATCACCCCTCCGCTTT. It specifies CASGAGQGSPLRF.

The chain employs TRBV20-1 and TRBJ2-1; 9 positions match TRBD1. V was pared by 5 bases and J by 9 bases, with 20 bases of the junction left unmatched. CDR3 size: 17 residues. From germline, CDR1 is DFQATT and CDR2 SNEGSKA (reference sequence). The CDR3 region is CSASRDSGDREVSEQFF. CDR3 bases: TGCAGTGCTTCCAGGGATTCTGGGGACAGGGAGGTGAGTGAGCAGTTCTTC.

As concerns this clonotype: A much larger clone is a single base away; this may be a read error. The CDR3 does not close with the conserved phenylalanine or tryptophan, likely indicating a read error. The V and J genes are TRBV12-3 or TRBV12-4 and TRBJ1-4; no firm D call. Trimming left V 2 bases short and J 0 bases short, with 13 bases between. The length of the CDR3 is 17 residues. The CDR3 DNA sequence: TGTGCCAGCAGTTTACTCTCCCCTACGGCAACTAATGAAAAACTGTTTTCT. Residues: CASSLLSPTATNEKLFS.

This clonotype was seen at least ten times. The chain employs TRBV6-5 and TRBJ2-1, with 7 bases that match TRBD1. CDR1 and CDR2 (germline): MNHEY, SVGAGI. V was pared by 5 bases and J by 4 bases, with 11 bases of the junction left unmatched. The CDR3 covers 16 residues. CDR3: CASSPRPGTAYNEQFF. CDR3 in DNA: TGTGCCAGCAGTCCGCGACCCGGGACAGCTTACAATGAGCAGTTCTTC.

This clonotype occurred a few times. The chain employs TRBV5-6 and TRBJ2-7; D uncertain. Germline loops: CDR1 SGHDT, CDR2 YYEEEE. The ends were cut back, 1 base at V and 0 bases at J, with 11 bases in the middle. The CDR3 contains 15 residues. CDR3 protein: CASSLIDTSSYEQYF. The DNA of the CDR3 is TGTGCCAGCAGCTTGATTGACACGTCCTCCTACGAGCAGTACTTC.

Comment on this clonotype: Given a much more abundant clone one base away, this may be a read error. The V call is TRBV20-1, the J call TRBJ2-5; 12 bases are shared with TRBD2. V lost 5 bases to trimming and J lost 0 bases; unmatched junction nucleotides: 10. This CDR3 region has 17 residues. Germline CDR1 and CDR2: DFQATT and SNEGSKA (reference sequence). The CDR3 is CSAELASGRAYQETQYF. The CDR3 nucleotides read TGCAGTGCTGAATTGGCTAGCGGGAGGGCGTACCAAGAGACCCAGTACTTC.

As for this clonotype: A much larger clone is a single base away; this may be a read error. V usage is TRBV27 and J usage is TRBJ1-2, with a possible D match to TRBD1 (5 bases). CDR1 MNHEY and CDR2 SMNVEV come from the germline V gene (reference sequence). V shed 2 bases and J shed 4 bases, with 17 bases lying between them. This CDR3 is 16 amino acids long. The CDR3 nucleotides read TGTGCCAGCAGTTTACTTGTAGCAAGGGGACCCTATGGCTACACCTTC. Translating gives CASSLLVARGPYGYTF.

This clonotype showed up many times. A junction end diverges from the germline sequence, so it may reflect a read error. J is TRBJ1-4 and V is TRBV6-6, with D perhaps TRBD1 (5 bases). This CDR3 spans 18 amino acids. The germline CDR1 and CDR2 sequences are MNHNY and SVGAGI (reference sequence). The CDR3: CASSHSKGTQARDEKLFF. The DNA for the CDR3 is TGTGCCAGCAGTCACTCGAAGGGGACTCAAGCTAGGGATGAAAAACTGTTTTTT.

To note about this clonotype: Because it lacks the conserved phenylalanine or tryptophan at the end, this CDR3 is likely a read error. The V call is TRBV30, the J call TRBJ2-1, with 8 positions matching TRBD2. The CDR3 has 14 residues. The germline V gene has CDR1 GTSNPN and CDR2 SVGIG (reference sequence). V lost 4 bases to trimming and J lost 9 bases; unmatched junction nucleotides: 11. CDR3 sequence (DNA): TGTGCCTGGAATCGGGACGGGAGGGCCTTTGAGCAGTTCCTC. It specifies CAWNRDGRAFEQFL.

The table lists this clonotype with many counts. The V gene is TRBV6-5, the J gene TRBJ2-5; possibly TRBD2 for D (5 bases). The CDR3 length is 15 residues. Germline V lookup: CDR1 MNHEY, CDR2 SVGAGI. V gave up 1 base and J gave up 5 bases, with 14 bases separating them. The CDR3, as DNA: TGTGCCAGCAGTTACTTCGGTCCGGAGGAGGAGACCCAGTACTTC. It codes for CASSYFGPEEETQYF.

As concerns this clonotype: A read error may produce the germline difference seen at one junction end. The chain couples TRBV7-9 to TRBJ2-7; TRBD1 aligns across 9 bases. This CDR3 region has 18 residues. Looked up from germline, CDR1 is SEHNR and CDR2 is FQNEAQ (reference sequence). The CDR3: CASSPPGTGHPSSYEQYF. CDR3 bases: TGTGCCAGCAGCCCTCCCGGGACAGGGCATCCATCCTCCTATGAGCAGTACTTC.

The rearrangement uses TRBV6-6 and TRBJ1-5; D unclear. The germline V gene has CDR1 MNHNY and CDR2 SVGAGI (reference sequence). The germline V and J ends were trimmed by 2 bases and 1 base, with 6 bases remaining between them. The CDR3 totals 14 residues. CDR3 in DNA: TGTGCCAGCAGTTACGTCGGCAGCAATCAGCCCCAGCATTTT. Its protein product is CASSYVGSNQPQHF.

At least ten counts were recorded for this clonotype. The CDR3 loop is CASSYSGYRGREGYTF. The CDR3 DNA sequence: TGTGCCAGCAGTTACTCGGGGTATCGGGGTAGGGAGGGCTACACCTTC. The chain has TRBV6-5 and TRBJ1-2, with unresolved D. Trimming removed 0 bases from V and 8 bases from J, with 19 bases in between. Per the germline V gene, CDR1 is MNHEY and CDR2 is SVGAGI. This CDR3 has 16 amino acids.

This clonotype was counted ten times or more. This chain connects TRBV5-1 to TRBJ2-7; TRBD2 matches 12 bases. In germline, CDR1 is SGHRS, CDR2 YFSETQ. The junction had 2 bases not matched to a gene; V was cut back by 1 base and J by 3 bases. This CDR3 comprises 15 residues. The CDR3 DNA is TGCGCCAGCAGCTTGACTAGCGGGGGGAACTACGAGCAGTACTTC. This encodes CASSLTSGGNYEQYF.

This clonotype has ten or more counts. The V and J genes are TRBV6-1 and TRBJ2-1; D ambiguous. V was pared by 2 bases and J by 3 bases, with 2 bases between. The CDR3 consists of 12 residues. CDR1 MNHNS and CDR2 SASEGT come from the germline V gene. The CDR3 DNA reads TGTGCCAGCAGTGAATTCTACAATGAGCAGTTCTTC. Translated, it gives CASSEFYNEQFF.

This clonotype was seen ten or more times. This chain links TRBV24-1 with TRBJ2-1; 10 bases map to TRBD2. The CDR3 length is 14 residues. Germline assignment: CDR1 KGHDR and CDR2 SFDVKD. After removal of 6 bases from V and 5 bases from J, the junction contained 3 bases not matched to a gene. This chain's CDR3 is CATSLAGGHNEQFF. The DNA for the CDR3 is TGTGCCACCAGTTTAGCGGGGGGCCACAATGAGCAGTTCTTC.

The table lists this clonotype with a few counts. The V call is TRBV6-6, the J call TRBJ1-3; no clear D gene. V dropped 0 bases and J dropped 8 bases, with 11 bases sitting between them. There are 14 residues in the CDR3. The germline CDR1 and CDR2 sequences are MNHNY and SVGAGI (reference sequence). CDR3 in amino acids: CASSYSETSDTIYF. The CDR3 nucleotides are TGTGCCAGCAGTTACTCGGAAACGTCAGACACCATATATTTT.

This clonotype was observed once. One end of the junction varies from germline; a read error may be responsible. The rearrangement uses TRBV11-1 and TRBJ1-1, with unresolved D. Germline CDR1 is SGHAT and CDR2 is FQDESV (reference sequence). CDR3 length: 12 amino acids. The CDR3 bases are TGTGCCAGCAGCTTAGCGGTCACTGAAGCTTTATTT. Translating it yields CASSLAVTEALF.

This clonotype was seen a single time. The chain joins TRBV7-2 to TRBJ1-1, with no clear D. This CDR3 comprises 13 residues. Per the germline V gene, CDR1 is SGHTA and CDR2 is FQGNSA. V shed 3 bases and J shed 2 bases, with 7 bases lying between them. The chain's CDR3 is CASSLKVNTEAFF. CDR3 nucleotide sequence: TGTGCCAGCAGCTTGAAGGTTAACACTGAAGCTTTCTTT. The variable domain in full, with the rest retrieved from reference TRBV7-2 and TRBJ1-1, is GAGVSQSPSNKVTEKGKDVELRCDPISGHTALYWYRQSLGQGLEFLIYFQGNSAPDKSGLPSDRFSAERTGGSVSTLTIQRTQQEDSAVYLCASSLKVNTEAFFGQGTRLTVV.

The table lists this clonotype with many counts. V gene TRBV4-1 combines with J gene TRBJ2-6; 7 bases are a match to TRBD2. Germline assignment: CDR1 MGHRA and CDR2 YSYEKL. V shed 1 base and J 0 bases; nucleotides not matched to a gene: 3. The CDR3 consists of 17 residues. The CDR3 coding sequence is TGCGCCAGCAGCCAAGTTTTAGCGGGCTCTGGGGCCAACGTCCTGACTTTC. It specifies CASSQVLAGSGANVLTF.